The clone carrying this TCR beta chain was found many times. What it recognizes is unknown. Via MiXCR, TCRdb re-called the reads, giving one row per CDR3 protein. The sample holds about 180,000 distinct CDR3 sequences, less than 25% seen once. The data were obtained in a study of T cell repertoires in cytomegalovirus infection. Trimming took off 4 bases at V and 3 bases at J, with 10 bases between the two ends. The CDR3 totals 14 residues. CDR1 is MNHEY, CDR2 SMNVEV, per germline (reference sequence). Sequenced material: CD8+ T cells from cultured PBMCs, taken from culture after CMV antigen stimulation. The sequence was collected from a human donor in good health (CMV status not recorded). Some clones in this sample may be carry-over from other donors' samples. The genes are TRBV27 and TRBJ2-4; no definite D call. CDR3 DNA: TGTGCCAGCAGTTCAAACCACTACAAAAACATTCAGTACTTC. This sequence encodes CASSSNHYKNIQYF.